The 4 T cell receptor beta chains in this list originate from one sample, sequenced in a study of blood T cell repertoires in COVID-19. Repertoires were generated with immunoSEQ multiplex PCR, while TCRdb's copy carries only in-frame clones and drops some. The profile shows fewer than 55,000 clones, approximately 85% of them singletons. Source material: peripheral blood. Source of these receptors: a human donor with acute or convalescent COVID-19. The donor label of this sample is uncertain.

This clone occurred a few times. The chain links TRBV25-1 to TRBJ1-2; 10 bases agree with TRBD1. V was pared by 2 bases and J by 7 bases, with 4 bases of the junction left unmatched. From germline, CDR1 is MGHDK and CDR2 SYGVNS. This CDR3 is built from 14 residues. The CDR3 DNA sequence: TGTGCCAGCAGTGAACTGGGACAGGGGACTGGCTACACCTTC. This codes for CASSELGQGTGYTF.

The gene calls are TRBV12-3 or TRBV12-4 and TRBJ1-6; TRBD1 might be the D (5 bases). This CDR3 has 13 residues. V gave up 6 bases and J gave up 4 bases, with 7 bases separating them. CDR3 protein: CASRGGYNSPLHF. The CDR3 bases are TGTGCCAGCAGGGGGGGTTATAATTCACCCCTCCACTTT.

This clone occurred once. V is TRBV10-1 and J is TRBJ1-1; D gene unclear. The germline V gene has CDR1 WNHNN and CDR2 SYGVQD (reference sequence). This CDR3 is 13 amino acids long. V gave up 8 bases and J gave up 0 bases, with 10 bases separating them. The CDR3 loop is CASRSEVNTEAFF. Here the CDR3 DNA reads TGCGCCAGCCGTTCTGAGGTGAACACTGAAGCTTTCTTT.

The chain combines TRBV5-1 with TRBJ2-3; 7 bases map to TRBD1. Germline-derived CDR1 and CDR2 are SGHRS and YFSETQ. Trimming took 4 bases from V and 1 from J; bases not matched to a gene: 3. CDR3 length: 14 amino acids. CDR3 nucleotide sequence: TGCGCCAGCAGCCCCGACAGGGGCACAGATACGCAGTATTTT. Protein sequence: CASSPDRGTDTQYF.